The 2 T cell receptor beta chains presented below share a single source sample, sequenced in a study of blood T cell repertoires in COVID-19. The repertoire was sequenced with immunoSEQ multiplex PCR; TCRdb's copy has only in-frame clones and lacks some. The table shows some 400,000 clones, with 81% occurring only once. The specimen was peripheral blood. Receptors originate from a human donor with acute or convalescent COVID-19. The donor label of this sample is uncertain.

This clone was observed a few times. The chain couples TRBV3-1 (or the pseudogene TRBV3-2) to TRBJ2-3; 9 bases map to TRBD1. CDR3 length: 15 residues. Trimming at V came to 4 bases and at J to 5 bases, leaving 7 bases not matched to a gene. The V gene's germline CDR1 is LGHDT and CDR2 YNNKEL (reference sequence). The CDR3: CASSLNRGHLDTQYF. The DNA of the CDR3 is TGTGCCAGCAGCCTCAACAGGGGGCACTTAGATACGCAGTATTTT.

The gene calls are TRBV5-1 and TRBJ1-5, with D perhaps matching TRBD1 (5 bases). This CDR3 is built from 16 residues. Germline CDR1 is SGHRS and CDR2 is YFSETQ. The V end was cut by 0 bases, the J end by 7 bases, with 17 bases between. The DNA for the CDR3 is TGCGCCAGCAGCTTGGAGCCGGCGGGGGTTGGACAGCCCCAGCATTTT. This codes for CASSLEPAGVGQPQHF. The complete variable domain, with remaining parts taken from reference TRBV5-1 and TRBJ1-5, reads KAGVTQTPRYLIKTRGQQVTLSCSPISGHRSVSWYQQTPGQGLQFLFEYFSETQRNKGNFPGRFSGRQFSNSRSEMNVSTLELGDSALYLCASSLEPAGVGQPQHFGDGTRLSIL.